The sample holds many counts of the clone carrying this T cell receptor beta chain. This entry is derived from a study of early T cells in non-severe SARS-CoV-2 infection. Overall study: RNA in bulk from unsorted whole blood was sequenced, and chains were unpaired.

The CDR3 loop spans 13 amino acids. Germline CDR1 reads LNHDA; CDR2 reads SQIVND (reference sequence). The germline V and J ends were trimmed by 4 bases and 4 bases, with 10 bases remaining between them. Individual cDNA molecules received unique molecular identifiers during library preparation. TCRdb re-analysed the 5' RACE reads in MiXCR, keeping a single row per CDR3 protein. The sample has tens of thousands of distinct CDR3 sequences, 9.5% seen once. The source of this sequence is an adult who was a healthcare worker with PCR-confirmed SARS-CoV-2 infection or an uninfected control (not recorded which). Sequencing used whole blood. The chain joins TRBV19 to TRBJ2-5; no definite D call. CDR3 amino acids: CASSKSRIETQYF. The CDR3 bases are TGTGCCAGTAGTAAGTCCAGGATAGAGACCCAGTACTTC. Using reference TRBV19 and TRBJ2-5 for the parts outside the CDR3, the full variable domain is DGGITQSPKYLFRKEGQNVTLSCEQNLNHDAMYWYRQDPGQGLRLIYYSQIVNDFQKGDIAEGYSVSREKKESFPLTVTSAQKNPTAFYLCASSKSRIETQYFGPGTRLLVL.